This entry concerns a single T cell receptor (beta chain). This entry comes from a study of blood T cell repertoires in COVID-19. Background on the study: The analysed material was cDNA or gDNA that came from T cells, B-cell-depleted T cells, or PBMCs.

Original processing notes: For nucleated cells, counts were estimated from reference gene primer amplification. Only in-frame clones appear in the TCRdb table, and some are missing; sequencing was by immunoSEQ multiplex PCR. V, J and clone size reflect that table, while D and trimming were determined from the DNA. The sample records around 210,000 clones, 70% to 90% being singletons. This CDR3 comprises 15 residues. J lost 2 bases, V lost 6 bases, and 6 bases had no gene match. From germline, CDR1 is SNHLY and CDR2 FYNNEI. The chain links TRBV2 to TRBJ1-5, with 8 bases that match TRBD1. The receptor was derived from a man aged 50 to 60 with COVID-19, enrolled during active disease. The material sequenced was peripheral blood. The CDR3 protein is CASSEQGVGNQPQHF. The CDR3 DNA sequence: TGTGCCAGCAGCGAACAGGGGGTGGGCAATCAGCCCCAGCATTTT.